The next 5 T cell receptor beta chains were all read from a single sample in a study of regulatory T cells in long-lasting Graves disease. Library construction for TCR beta used iRepertoire HTBI primers and Arm-PCR of CDR3 regions. TCRdb reprocessed the multiplex PCR reads via MiXCR and lists one record per CDR3 protein. This table holds approximately 440,000 distinct CDR3 sequences, roughly a quarter found once. Time point in this sample: persistent/refractory GD, antithyroid drugs over 5 years with positive TRAb. PBMC RNA was the source of the TCR library. Sequencing was performed on peripheral blood mononuclear cells (PBMCs), taken when the disease was refractory, from a patient treated with antithyroid drugs. These receptors all come from a female donor with Graves disease.

There are many counts of this clonotype. J is TRBJ1-2 and V is TRBV2; 8 bases fit TRBD1. With V trimmed by 6 bases and J by 0 bases, 3 bases remained unmatched. The germline V gene has CDR1 SNHLY and CDR2 FYNNEI. This CDR3 is 14 amino acids long. This CDR3 is CASRGTGTNYGYTF. The CDR3 nucleotides are TGTGCCAGCAGGGGGACAGGAACTAACTATGGCTACACCTTC. Full variable domain (remainder filled in from reference TRBV2 and TRBJ1-2): EPEVTQTPSHQVTQMGQEVILRCVPISNHLYFYWYRQILGQKVEFLVSFYNNEISEKSEIFDDQFSVERPDGSNFTLKIRSTKLEDSAMYFCASRGTGTNYGYTFGSGTRLTVV.

This chain connects TRBV14 to TRBJ1-1; D gene uncertain. The CDR3 is made up of 14 amino acids. The V end was cut by 7 bases, the J end by 0 bases, with 12 bases between. The germline V gene has CDR1 SGHDN and CDR2 FVKESK. The CDR3 region has the DNA TGTGCCAGCATCCCAATGGAGATGAACACTGAAGCTTTCTTT. Its protein is CASIPMEMNTEAFF.

This chain links TRBV29-1 with TRBJ2-2, with 10 bases that match TRBD2. From germline, CDR1 is SQVTM and CDR2 ANQGSEA. The V gene end was trimmed by 2 bases and the J gene end by 3 bases; junction bases not matched to a gene: 3. The CDR3 runs to 15 residues. CDR3 nucleotides: TGCAGCGTTGAACTAGCGGGAGTTGACACCGGGGAGCTGTTTTTT. Protein product: CSVELAGVDTGELFF.

Notes on this clonotype: Lacking the conserved final phenylalanine or tryptophan, this CDR3 likely reflects a read error. V is TRBV11-2 and J is TRBJ2-7; possibly TRBD1 or TRBD2 for D (5 bases each). The CDR3 runs 16 residues. In germline, CDR1 is SGHAT, CDR2 FQNNGV. CDR3: CASSRPPTAVTYKQYS. The CDR3 bases are TGTGCCAGCAGCCGTCCCCCGACAGCGGTGACCTACAAGCAGTACTCC.

V is TRBV9 and J is TRBJ1-1; the D is unclear. CDR3 length equals 13 residues. Germline V gene lookup returns CDR1 SGDLS and CDR2 YYNGEE. The V end lost 4 bases, the J end lost 3 bases, and 10 bases lay between the germline ends. Here the CDR3 reads CASSNTPDTEAFF. In DNA, the CDR3 is TGTGCCAGCAGCAATACGCCAGACACTGAAGCTTTCTTT.